This TCR beta chain was profiled in a study of blood T cell repertoires in COVID-19. Study information: Some COVID-19 samples were acute and others convalescent; all came from the United States, Italy and Spain. Sources were T cells, B-cell-depleted T cells, or PBMCs; the material itself was cDNA or gDNA.

V lost 10 bases to trimming and J lost 2 bases, with 9 bases between them. Germline CDR1 reads MNHEY; CDR2 reads SMNVEV (reference sequence). The CDR3 sequence is 12 residues long. Original handling: Scientists estimated how many nucleated cells there were by amplifying reference gene primers. TCRdb keeps only in-frame clones here, not all; method: immunoSEQ multiplex PCR. That table gives V, J and clone size, and the DNA gave D and trimming. The sample has under 300,000 clones; more than 75% are singletons. The sample taken for sequencing was peripheral blood. This TCR derives from a woman between 70 and 85 years old with active or convalescent COVID-19. The V call is TRBV27, the J call TRBJ1-5; D is undetermined. CDR3 in DNA: TGTGCCACCCGGCGGGGCAATCAGCCCCAGCATTTT. The encoded protein is CATRRGNQPQHF.